This T cell receptor beta chain was captured by sequencing in a study of cytotoxic CD8 clonotypes in ibrutinib-treated CLL (dated by TCRdb to about 2021). Some background on the complete study: In this cohort, around 15 patients were treatment-naive and about a dozen were relapsed/refractory, while 17 to 18 had unmutated IGHV. Responses were partial in approximately 24 patients and complete in 2; after median around 68 months follow-up, 14 stayed in remission and 12 progressed. Response samples were obtained after a median of 12 months of treatment, with a range of roughly 6 to 36 months. On average, each sample had roughly 260,000 productive templates and more than 75,000 productive rearrangements. Longitudinal samples were obtainable from about 30% of the roughly 86 participants in the trial. Cryopreserved peripheral blood mononuclear cells were obtained before treatment, at response, and at either sustained remission or disease progression. Every remission and progressive disease sample was obtained while ibrutinib was still being received by the patients.

The paper as a whole reports these results and caveats: Public clonotypes were found to be uncommon and were observed to contract or remain stable during treatment; the increase in clonality was shown to reflect expansion of private clonotypes at ibrutinib response. Clonality rose at ibrutinib response, remained stable during sustained remission, and dropped back toward baseline at progression. At baseline, clonality was higher than in age-matched healthy donors and showed a strong correlation with circulating CD8+ T-cell counts. Sampling times were not matched between sustained-remission and progressing patients, and lymph node repertoires were not studied.

CDR1 and CDR2, looked up from the germline V gene, are SGHDT and YYEEEE. Including cysteine and phenylalanine, the CDR3 has 15 amino acids. The read is trimmed to its CDR3 DNA, 45 bases read in frame from base 1. From V the trimming removes 5 bases and from J it removes 1 base, while the gene matches leave 5 bases of the junction unaccounted for. Each clonotype received, on average, approximately 9.9x coverage in deep resolution sequencing performed on a MiSeq, where the target depth lay between 1 in 1 million and 1 in 200,000 T cells. The immunoSEQ hsTCRB Kit was used to generate TCR beta libraries. As for the original processing: ImmunoSEQ Data Assistant and ImmunoSEQ Analyzer were used for data analysis, and V, D and J genes were assigned according to IMGT definitions. Clonality was computed as one minus normalized Shannon entropy of productive rearrangement frequencies, ranging from 0 to 1. Public clonotype analysis was restricted to overrepresented clonotypes comprising at least 0.05% of each patient's repertoire. Roughly 12 age-matched healthy donor repertoires from immuneACCESS were used as controls for clonality. In its TCRdb copy, this immuneACCESS table keeps in-frame sequences only and misses some clones. Where compared with another copy, unresolved V genes explain less than half of these, and the others have no known cause. The V and J calls and the clone size are those of that table, but D and trimming were determined from the DNA. This sample is represented by about 49,000 clones; approximately 53% of them were singletons. Less than 35% of the sample is held by the ten biggest clonotypes.

This specimen's time point label, per the study, means: more than 10 months on ibrutinib. For TCR beta library preparation, approximately 1.9 micrograms of genomic DNA was extracted from cryopreserved PBMCs. High-throughput TCR beta sequencing was performed on longitudinal blood samples from CLL patients receiving ibrutinib monotherapy. The patients were enrolled in a single-center, open-label phase 2 trial of ibrutinib monotherapy. Details on this clone: It lacks a known antigen. No per-base quality is available; no much larger clone lies one base away.

The TCR sequence derives from a human donor with chronic lymphocytic leukemia. The sequence links TRBV5-6 to TRBJ1-2, and 10 bases in between align with TRBD1. Sequencing was performed on PBMCs, taken after 12 months of ibrutinib treatment. The CDR3 region: CASSSRTGGNYGYTF. The nucleotide sequence reads as follows: TGTGCCAGCAGTAGTAGGACAGGGGGTAACTATGGCTACACCTTC.